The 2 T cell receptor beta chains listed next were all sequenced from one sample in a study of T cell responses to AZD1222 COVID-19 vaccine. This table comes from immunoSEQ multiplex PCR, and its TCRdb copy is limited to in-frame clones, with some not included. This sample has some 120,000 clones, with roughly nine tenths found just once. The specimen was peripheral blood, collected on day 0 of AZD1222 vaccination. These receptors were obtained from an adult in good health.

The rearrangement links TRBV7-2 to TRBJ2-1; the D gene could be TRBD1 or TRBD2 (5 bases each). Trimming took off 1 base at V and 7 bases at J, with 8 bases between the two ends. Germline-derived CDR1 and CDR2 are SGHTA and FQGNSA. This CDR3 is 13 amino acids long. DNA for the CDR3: TGTGCCAGCAGCTTAGACAGGAGGAATGAGCAGTTCTTC. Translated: CASSLDRRNEQFF.

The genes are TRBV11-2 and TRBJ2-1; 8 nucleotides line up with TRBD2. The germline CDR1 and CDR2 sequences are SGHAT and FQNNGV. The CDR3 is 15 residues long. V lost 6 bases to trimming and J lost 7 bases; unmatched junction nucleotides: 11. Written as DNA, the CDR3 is TGTGCCAGCAGTTCGGATCCGGGACTAGAGAATGAGCAGTTCTTC. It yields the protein CASSSDPGLENEQFF.